The subject of this entry is one T cell receptor (beta chain). Its cognate antigen is unknown. The data derive from a study of cytotoxic CD8 clonotypes in ibrutinib-treated CLL. General study findings and limits: Contraction or stability on treatment characterized the public clonotypes, which were uncommon.

Some clones are missing from TCRdb's copy, which holds only in-frame ones; the method was immunoSEQ multiplex PCR. The data hold around 300,000 clones, with roughly 85% observed a single time. The germline V gene encodes CDR1 SGHAT and CDR2 FQNNGV. This CDR3 region has 13 residues. V gave up 8 bases and J gave up 2 bases; unmatched junction bases: 0. Sequences were derived from PBMCs, sampled before ibrutinib treatment. This sequence was found in a human donor with chronic lymphocytic leukemia. The chain employs TRBV11-2 and TRBJ2-7, with 13 bases lining up with TRBD2. As DNA, the CDR3 is TGTGCCAGCGGACTAGCGGGAGCCTACGAGCAGTACTTC. Its translation: CASGLAGAYEQYF.